These 5 T cell receptor beta chains were all obtained from the same sample, sequenced in a study of T cells in Graves' hyperthyroidism and ophthalmopathy. Amplification of TCR beta CDR3 regions was performed using RNA transcripts as template. First-round RT-PCR with HTBI primers amplified the TCR CDR3 region. TCRdb reanalysed the multiplex PCR reads using MiXCR and keeps one entry per CDR3 protein. The sample lists hundreds of thousands of distinct CDR3 sequences, about a sixth seen once, with 3% to 4% in the top ten. The sample was blood. Receptors originate from a young woman with Graves' hyperthyroidism.

This clonotype was found many times. The V and J genes are TRBV20-1 and TRBJ2-7; 7 bases are a match to TRBD1. J was trimmed by 4 bases and V by 6 bases; bases with no gene match: 3. From germline, CDR1 is DFQATT and CDR2 SNEGSKA (reference sequence). The CDR3 length is 11 residues. CDR3 residues: CSAQTGYEQYF. The CDR3 DNA reads TGCAGTGCGCAGACAGGGTACGAGCAGTACTTC.

This clonotype was counted ten times or more. V and J are TRBV28 and TRBJ2-1; 12 bases map to TRBD2. Germline assignment: CDR1 MDHEN and CDR2 SYDVKM. The junction had 7 bases not matched to a gene; V was cut back by 2 bases and J by 2 bases. The CDR3 sequence is 18 residues long. CDR3: CASSLRLAGALTYNEQFF. The CDR3 DNA is TGTGCCAGCAGTTTAAGACTAGCGGGAGCGCTCACCTACAATGAGCAGTTCTTC.

The chain couples TRBV19 to TRBJ2-5; 8 nucleotides align to TRBD1. The CDR3 consists of 14 residues. In germline, CDR1 is LNHDA, CDR2 SQIVND (reference sequence). V shed 3 bases and J 5 bases; nucleotides not matched to a gene: 5. Written as DNA, the CDR3 is TGTGCCAGTAGTATCGGGCAGGGGGCCGAGACCCAGTACTTC. The encoded protein is CASSIGQGAETQYF.

The rearrangement uses TRBV2 and TRBJ2-1; no firm D call. From germline, CDR1 is SNHLY and CDR2 FYNNEI. This CDR3 is 11 amino acids long. With 11 bases removed from V and 6 bases from J, the gap between germline ends came to 11 bases. CDR3 residues: CAGYLGNEQFF. The CDR3 DNA reads as TGTGCCGGCTACCTAGGCAATGAGCAGTTCTTC.

This clonotype was found many times. The rearrangement links TRBV24-1 to TRBJ2-2; no reliable D call. V lost 9 bases, J lost 3 bases, and 4 bases lay in between. The CDR3 loop spans 11 amino acids. Germline lookup yields CDR1 KGHDR and CDR2 SFDVKD. The CDR3 sequence: CATEDTGELFF. In DNA form, the CDR3 reads TGTGCCACCGAGGACACCGGGGAGCTGTTTTTT.